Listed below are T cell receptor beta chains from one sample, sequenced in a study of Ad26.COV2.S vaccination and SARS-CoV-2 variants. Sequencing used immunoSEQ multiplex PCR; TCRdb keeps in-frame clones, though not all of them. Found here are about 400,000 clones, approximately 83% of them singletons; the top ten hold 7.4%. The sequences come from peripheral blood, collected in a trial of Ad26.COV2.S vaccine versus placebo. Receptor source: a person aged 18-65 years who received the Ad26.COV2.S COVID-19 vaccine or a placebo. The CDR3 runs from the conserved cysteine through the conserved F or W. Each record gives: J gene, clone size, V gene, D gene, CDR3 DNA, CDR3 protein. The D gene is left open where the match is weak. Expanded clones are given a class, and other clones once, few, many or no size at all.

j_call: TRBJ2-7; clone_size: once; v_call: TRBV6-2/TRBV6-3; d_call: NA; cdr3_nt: TGTGCCAGCAGTTCCAACCGCCCCGGGACCTACGAGCAGTACTTC; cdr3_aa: CASSSNRPGTYEQYF
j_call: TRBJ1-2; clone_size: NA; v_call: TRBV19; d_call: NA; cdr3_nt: TGTGCCAGTAGTATAGGCCCGGGTGATGACTATGGCTACACCTTC; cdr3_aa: CASSIGPGDDYGYTF
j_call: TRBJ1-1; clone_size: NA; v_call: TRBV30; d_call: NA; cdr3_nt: TGTGCCTGGAGCGGGGGGGAGTACACTGAAGCTTTCTTT; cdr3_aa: CAWSGGEYTEAFF
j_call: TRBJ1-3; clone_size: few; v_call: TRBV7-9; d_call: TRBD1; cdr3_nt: TGTGCCAGCAGCTTGTTCGGGACAGGTCCTGGAAACACCATATATTTT; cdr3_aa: CASSLFGTGPGNTIYF
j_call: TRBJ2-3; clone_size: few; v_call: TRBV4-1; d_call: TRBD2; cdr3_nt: TGCGCCAGCAGCCAAGAGAGGGGGACTAGCGACACAGATACGCAGTATTTT; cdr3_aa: CASSQERGTSDTDTQYF
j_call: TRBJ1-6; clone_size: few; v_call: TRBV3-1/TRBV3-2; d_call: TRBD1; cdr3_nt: TGTGCCAGCAGCTTAGGGACAGGGGGTGATTCACCCCTCCACTTT; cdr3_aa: CASSLGTGGDSPLHF
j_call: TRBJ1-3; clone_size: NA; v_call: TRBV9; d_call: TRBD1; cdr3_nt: TGTGCCAGCAGCGTTGGACAGGACCCCGGAAACACCATATATTTT; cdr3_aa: CASSVGQDPGNTIYF
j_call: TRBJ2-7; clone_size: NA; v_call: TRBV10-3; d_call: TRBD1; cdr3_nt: TGTGCCATCAGTGGCCAGGGACAGGGGAAAAACGAGCAGTACTTC; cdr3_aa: CAISGQGQGKNEQYF
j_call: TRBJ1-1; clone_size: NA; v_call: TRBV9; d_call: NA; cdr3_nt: TGTGCCAGCAGCGTAAGGGACCTGGGGAACACTGAAGCTTTCTTT; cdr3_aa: CASSVRDLGNTEAFF
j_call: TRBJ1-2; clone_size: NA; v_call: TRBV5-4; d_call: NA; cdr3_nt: TGTGCCAGCAGCTTGGCCGGGTCGGAGGGGGACTATGGCTACACCTTC; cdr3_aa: CASSLAGSEGDYGYTF
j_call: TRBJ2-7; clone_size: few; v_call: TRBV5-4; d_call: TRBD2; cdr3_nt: TGTGCCAGCAGCTTGGGACTAGCGGGAAGCGAGCAGTACTTC; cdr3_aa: CASSLGLAGSEQYF
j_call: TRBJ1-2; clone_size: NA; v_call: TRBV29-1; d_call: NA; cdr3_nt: TGCAGCGTTGATCAGGGAGGTGGCTACACCTTC; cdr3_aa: CSVDQGGGYTF
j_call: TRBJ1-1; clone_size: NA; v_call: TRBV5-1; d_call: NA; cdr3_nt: TGCGCCAGCAGCTTAGACGGGCAGAACACTGAAGCTTTCTTT; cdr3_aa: CASSLDGQNTEAFF
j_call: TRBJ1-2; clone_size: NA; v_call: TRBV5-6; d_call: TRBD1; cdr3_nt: TGTGCCAGCAGCTTGGAGGGGGCCTATGGCTACACCTTC; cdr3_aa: CASSLEGAYGYTF
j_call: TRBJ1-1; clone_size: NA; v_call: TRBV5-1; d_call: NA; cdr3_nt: TGCGCCAGCAGCCTTGGTGGTGAAGCTTTCTTT; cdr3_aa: CASSLGGEAFF
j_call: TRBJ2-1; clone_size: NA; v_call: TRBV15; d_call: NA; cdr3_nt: TGTGCCACCAGCCGGGTGAACGGGTTCGGGACACCGTTCTTC; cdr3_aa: CATSRVNGFGTPFF
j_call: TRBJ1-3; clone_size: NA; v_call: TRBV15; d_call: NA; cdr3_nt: TGTGCCACCAGCAGCCCCTCCAGTCTAGTGGGCTTGGAGACCATATATTTT; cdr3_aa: CATSSPSSLVGLETIYF
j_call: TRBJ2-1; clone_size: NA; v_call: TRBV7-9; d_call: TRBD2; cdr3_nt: TGTGCCAGCAGCACTCGGGGTAGCGGGATTTTCTACAATGAGCAGTTCTTC; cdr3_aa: CASSTRGSGIFYNEQFF
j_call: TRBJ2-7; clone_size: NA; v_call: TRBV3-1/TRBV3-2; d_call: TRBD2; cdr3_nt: TGTGCCAGCAGCCATGGGACTAGCGAGAACTACGAGCAGTACTTC; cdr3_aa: CASSHGTSENYEQYF
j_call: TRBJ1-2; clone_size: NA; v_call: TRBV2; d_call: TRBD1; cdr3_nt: TGTGCCAGCAGCGCCCTTGGACAGGGGGTTGGCTATGGCTACACCTTC; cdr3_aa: CASSALGQGVGYGYTF
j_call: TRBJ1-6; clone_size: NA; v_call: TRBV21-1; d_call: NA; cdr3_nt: TGTGCCAGCAGCAAAAAGCCCGGCCGGACAGACTATAATTCACCCCTCCACTTT; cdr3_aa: CASSKKPGRTDYNSPLHF
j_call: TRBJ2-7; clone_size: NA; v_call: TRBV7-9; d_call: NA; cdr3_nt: TGTGCCAGCAGCCCTCCGGGAGCCTACGAGCAGTACTTC; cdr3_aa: CASSPPGAYEQYF
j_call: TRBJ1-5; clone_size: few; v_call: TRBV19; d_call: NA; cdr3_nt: TGTGCCAGTAGTAAGGGGGGCAATCAGCCCCAGCATTTT; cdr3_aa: CASSKGGNQPQHF
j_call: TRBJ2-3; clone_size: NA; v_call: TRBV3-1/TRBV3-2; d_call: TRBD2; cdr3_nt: TGTGCCAGCAGCTCCGTCCCGGGACTAGCGGGGTCTACCGACACAGATACGCAGTATTTT; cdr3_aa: CASSSVPGLAGSTDTDTQYF
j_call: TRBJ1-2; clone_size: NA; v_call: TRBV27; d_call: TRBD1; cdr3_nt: TGTGCCAGCAGCTCGATAAGGGACAGTTTACGTGGCTACACCTTC; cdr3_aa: CASSSIRDSLRGYTF
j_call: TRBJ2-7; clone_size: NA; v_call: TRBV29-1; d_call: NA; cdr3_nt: TGCAGCGTTGGCCCCGGAGAGAGGGGGTCCGAGCAGTACTTC; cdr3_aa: CSVGPGERGSEQYF
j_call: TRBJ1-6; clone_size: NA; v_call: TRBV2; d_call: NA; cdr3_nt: TGTGCCAGCAGTGTGGTATTAAGAATTTCACCCCTCCACTTT; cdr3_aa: CASSVVLRISPLHF
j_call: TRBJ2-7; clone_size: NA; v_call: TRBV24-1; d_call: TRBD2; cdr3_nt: TGTGCCACCAGTGACCGGAGCGGGAGTTTTTACGAGCAGTACTTC; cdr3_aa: CATSDRSGSFYEQYF
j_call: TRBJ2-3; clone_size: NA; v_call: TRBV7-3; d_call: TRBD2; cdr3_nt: TGTGCCAGCAGCTTACAGCCTAGCGGGGGAGCAAATACGCAGTATTTT; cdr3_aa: CASSLQPSGGANTQYF
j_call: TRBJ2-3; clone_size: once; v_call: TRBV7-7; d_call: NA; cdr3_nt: TGTGCCAGCAGCTCCTACCCGAGGGGAATAGATACGCAGTATTTT; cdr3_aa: CASSSYPRGIDTQYF
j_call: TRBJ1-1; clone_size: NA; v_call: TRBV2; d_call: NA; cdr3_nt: TGTGCCAGCAGTGGGTCGAACACTGAAGCTTTCTTT; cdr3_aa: CASSGSNTEAFF
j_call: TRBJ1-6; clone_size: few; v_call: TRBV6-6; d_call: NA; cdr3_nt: TGTGCCACCGGCGGTTCACCCCTCCACTTT; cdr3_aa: CATGGSPLHF
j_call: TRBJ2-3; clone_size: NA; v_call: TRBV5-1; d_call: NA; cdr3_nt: TGCGCCAGCTTCGAACCGTCTAGCACAGATACGCAGTATTTT; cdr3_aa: CASFEPSSTDTQYF
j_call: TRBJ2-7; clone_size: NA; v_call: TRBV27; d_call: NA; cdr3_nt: TGTGCCAGCAGTTCGAAAGGTATATCCTACGAGCAGTACTTC; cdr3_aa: CASSSKGISYEQYF
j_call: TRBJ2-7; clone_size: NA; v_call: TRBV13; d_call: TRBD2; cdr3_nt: TGTGCCAGCTCCCAGGGACTAGCGGTCTACGAGCAGTACTTC; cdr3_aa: CASSQGLAVYEQYF
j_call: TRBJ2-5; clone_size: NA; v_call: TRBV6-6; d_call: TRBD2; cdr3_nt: TGTGCCACTAGAAGCGGGGGGTCTCAAGAGACCCAGTACTTC; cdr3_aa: CATRSGGSQETQYF
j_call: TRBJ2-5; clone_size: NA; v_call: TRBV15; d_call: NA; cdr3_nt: TGTGCCACCAGCAGAGATAGATCGCTAGCGTGGGTGACCCAGTACTTC; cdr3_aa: CATSRDRSLAWVTQYF
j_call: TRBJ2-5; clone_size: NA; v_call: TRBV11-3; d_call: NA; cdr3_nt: TGTGCCAGCAGCCCCGGTGGTGGGACCCAGTACTTC; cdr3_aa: CASSPGGGTQYF
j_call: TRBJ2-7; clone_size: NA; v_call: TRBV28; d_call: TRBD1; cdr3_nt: TGTGCCAGCAGTTTTAGGGGGACAGGGGGATACGAGCAGTACTTC; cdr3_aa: CASSFRGTGGYEQYF
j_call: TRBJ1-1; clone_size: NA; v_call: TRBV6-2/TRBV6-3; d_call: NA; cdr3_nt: TGTGCCAGCAGTTACTCGATAGGGGACACTGAAGCTTTCTTT; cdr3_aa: CASSYSIGDTEAFF
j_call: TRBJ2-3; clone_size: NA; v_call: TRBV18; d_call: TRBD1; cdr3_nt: TGTGCCAGCTCAGGGACAGCCACAGATACGCAGTATTTT; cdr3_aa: CASSGTATDTQYF
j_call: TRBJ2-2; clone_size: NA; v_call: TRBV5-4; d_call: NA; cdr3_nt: TGTGCCAGCAGCTTGGTAGGCTCGAACACCGGGGAGCTGTTTTTT; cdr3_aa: CASSLVGSNTGELFF
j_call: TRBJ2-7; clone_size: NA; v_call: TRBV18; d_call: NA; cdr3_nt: TGTGCCAGCTCACCGGCGGGGGCCTCCGAGCAGTACTTC; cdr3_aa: CASSPAGASEQYF
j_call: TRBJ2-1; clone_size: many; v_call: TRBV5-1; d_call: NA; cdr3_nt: TGCGCCAGCAGCTGGACCACCTACAATGAGCAGTTCTTC; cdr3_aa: CASSWTTYNEQFF
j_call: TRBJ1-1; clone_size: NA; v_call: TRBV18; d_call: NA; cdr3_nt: TGTGCCAGCTCACTAGGGGGGAACACTGAAGCTTTCTTT; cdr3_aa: CASSLGGNTEAFF
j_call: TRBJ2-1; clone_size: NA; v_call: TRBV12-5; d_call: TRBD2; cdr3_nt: TGTGCTAGTGGTTTGGGACTAGCGGGTCCCAATGAGCAGTTCTTC; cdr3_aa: CASGLGLAGPNEQFF
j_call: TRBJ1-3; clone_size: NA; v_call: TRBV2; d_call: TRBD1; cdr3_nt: TGTGCCAGCAGACCTACAGGGGCTGGAAACACCATATATTTT; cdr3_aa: CASRPTGAGNTIYF
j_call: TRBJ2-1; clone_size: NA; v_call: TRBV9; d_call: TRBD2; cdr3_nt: TGTGCCAGCAGCGTAGTGGCTAGCGGGAGAAAAGAGCAGTTCTTC; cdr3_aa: CASSVVASGRKEQFF
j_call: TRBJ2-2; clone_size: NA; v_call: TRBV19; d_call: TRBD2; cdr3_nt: TGTGCCAGTAGTATCTCACTAGCGGGAGTCACCGGGGAGCTGTTTTTT; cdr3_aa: CASSISLAGVTGELFF
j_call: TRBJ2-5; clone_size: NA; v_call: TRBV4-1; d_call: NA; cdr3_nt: TGCGCCAGCAGCCAAGTGGGGCTAGAGACCCAGTACTTC; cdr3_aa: CASSQVGLETQYF
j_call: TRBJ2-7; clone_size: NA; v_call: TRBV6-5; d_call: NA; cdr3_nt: TGTGCCAGCAGAGGGACGGGTCGGTTCTACGAGCAGTACTTC; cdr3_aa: CASRGTGRFYEQYF
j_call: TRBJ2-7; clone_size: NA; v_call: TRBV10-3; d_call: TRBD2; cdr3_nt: TGTGCCATCAGTTGGACTAGCGGGGGCTACGAGCAGTACTTC; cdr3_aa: CAISWTSGGYEQYF
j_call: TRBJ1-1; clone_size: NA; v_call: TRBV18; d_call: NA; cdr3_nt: TGTGCCAGCTCACAACCGCTGGGGGAAGCTTTCTTT; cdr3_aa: CASSQPLGEAFF
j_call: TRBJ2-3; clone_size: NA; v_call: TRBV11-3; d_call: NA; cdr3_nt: TGTGCCAGCAGCCCGGGGACAGATACGCAGTATTTT; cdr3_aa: CASSPGTDTQYF
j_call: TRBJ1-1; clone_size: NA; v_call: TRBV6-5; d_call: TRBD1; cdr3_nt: TGTGCCAGCAGTTTACAGGGGCGTAGGAACACTGAAGCTTTCTTT; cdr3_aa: CASSLQGRRNTEAFF
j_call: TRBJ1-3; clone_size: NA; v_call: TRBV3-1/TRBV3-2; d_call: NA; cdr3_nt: TGTGCCAGCAGCCCGGCCCTTAGACCGATCTCTGGAAACACCATATATTTT; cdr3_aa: CASSPALRPISGNTIYF
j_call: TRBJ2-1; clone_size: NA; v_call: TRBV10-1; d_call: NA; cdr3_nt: TGCGCCAGCAGTGATGGGTGGGATGGGGCCCACAATGAGCAGTTCTTC; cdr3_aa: CASSDGWDGAHNEQFF
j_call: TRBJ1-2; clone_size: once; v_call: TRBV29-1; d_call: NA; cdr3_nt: TGCAGCGTGGACAGTAACTATGGCTACACCTTC; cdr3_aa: CSVDSNYGYTF
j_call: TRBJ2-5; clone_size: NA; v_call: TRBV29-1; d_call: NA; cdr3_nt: TGCAGCGCCTTCGCGGGGTGGGAGACCCAGTACTTC; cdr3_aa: CSAFAGWETQYF